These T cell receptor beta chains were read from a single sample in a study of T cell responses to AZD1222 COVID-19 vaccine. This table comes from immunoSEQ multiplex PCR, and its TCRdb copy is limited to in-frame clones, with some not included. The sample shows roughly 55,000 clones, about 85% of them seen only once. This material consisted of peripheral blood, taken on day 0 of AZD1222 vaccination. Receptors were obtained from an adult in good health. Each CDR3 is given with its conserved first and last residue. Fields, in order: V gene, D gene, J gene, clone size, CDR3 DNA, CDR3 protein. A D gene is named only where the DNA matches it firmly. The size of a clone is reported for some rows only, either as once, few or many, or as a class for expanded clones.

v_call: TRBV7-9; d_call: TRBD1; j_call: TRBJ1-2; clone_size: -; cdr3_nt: TGTGCCAGCAGTTCCTCCGGACAGGGCCGTGGCTACACCTTC; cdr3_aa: CASSSSGQGRGYTF
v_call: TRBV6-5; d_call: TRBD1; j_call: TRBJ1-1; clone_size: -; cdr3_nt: TGTGCCAGCAGCAACAGGGGAACGAACACTGAAGCTTTCTTT; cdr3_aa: CASSNRGTNTEAFF
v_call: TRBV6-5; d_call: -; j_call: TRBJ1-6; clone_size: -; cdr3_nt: TGTGCCAGCACGTACAGCTATAATTCACCCCTCCACTTT; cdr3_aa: CASTYSYNSPLHF
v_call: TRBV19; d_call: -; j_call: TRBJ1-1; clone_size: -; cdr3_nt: TGTGCCAGTAGGACAGGACAAGGCGACACTGAAGCTTTCTTT; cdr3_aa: CASRTGQGDTEAFF
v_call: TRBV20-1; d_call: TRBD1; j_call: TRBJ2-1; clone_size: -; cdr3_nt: TGCAGTGCTACTGATTTGGGGACAGGCTACTCCAATGAGCAGTTCTTC; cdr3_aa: CSATDLGTGYSNEQFF
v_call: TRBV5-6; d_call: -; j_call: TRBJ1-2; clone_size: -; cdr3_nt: TGTGCCAGCAGCTTGGGCCCGCCGCCTAACTATGGCTACACCTTC; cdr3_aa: CASSLGPPPNYGYTF
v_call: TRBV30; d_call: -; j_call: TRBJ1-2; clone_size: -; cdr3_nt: TGTGCCTGGAGTCGCCGGAACTATGGCTACACCTTC; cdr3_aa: CAWSRRNYGYTF
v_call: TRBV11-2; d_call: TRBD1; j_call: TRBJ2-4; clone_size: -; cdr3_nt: TGTGCCAGCAGCTTGGGACAGGAGATAGCCAAAAACATTCAGTACTTC; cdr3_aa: CASSLGQEIAKNIQYF
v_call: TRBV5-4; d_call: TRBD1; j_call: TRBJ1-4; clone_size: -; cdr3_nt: TGTGCCAGCAGCCTGAAGGGACAGGGGGCAACTAATGAAAAACTGTTTTTT; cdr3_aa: CASSLKGQGATNEKLFF
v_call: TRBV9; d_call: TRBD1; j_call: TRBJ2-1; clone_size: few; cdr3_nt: TGTGCCAGCAGCGTACGACAGGGGGCCTCGGATGAGCAGTTCTTC; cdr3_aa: CASSVRQGASDEQFF
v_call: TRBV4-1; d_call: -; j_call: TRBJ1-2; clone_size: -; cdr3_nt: TGCGCCAGCAGACCCCCAGGGAACTATGGCTACACCTTC; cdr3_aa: CASRPPGNYGYTF
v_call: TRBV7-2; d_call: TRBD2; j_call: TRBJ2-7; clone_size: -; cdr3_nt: TGTGCCAGCAGCGTGCTAGCGGGGGGCCTCGAGGAGCAGTACTTC; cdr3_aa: CASSVLAGGLEEQYF
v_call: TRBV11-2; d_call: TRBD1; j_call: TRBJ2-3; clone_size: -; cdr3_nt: TGTGCCAGCAGCTTACTAGGGGGCGCAGATACGCAGTATTTT; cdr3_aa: CASSLLGGADTQYF
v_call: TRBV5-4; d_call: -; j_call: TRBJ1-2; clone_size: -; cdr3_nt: TGTGCCAGCAGCTTGACGGGGGCAGGGGGCTACACCTTC; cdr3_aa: CASSLTGAGGYTF
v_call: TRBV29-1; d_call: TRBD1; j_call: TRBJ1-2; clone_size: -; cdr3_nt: TGCAGCCTGGGACAGGGGGCCTTACCTTATGGCTACACCTTC; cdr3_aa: CSLGQGALPYGYTF
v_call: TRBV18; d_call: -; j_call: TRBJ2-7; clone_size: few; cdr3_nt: TGTGCCAGCTCACCCCCGTTGGGTGAGCAGTACTTC; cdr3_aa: CASSPPLGEQYF
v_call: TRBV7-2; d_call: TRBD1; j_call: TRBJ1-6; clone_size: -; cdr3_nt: TGTGCCAGCAGCCCCTGGGGGCCACAGGGGGCGGACTCACCCCTCCACTTT; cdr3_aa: CASSPWGPQGADSPLHF
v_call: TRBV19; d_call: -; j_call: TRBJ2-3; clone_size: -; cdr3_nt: TGTGCCAGTAGTATAGGGGGCCCCGGTTTAGATACGCAGTATTTT; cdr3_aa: CASSIGGPGLDTQYF
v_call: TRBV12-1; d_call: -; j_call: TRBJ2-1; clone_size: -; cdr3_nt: TGTGCCAGCAGCTTTGAAACTAGCGGGGGGGCCAGTTGGAGCGATGAGCAGTTCTTC; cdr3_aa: CASSFETSGGASWSDEQFF
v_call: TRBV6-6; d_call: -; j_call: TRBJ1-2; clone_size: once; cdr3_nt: TGTGCCAGCAGGAACAGGGAGACCAATGGCTACACCTTC; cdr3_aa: CASRNRETNGYTF
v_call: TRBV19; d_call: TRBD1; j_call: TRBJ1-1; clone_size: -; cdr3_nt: TGTGCCAGTAGTATCGGCGGGACAGGAGTCACTGAAGCTTTCTTT; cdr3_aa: CASSIGGTGVTEAFF
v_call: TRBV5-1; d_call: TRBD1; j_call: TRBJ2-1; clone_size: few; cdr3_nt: TGCGCCAGCAGCGAATTACAGGGGAGCAATGAGCAGTTCTTC; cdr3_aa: CASSELQGSNEQFF
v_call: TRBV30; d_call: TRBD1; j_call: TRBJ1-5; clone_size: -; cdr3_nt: TGTGCCTGGAGCAGGGACAGGGGAGGTCAGCCCCAGCATTTT; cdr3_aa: CAWSRDRGGQPQHF
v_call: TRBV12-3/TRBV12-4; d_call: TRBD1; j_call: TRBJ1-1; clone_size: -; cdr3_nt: TGTGCCAGCAGCAACAGGGGTAACACTGAAGCTTTCTTT; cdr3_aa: CASSNRGNTEAFF
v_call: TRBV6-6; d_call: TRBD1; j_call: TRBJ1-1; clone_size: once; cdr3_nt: TGTGCCAGCAGACCTGACAGGGACCATTCAGGGGCTTTCTTT; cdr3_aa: CASRPDRDHSGAFF
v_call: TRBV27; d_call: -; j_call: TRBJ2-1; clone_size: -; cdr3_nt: TGTGCCAGCAGTCGACAGGGAGGGAATGAGCAGTTCTTC; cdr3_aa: CASSRQGGNEQFF
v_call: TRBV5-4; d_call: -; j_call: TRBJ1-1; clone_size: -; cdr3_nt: TGTGCCAGCAGCCCCAATGAAGGGAGCACTGAAGCTTTCTTT; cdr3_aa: CASSPNEGSTEAFF
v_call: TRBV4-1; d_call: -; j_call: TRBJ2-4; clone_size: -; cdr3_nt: TGCGCCAGCAGCCAAGAATTCGGGGGTTCGGCCAAAAACATTCAGTACTTC; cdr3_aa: CASSQEFGGSAKNIQYF
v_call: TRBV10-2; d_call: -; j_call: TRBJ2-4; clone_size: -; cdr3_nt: TGCGCCAGCAGGGGGGGGCAGCGGGCCAAAAACATTCAGTACTTC; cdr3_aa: CASRGGQRAKNIQYF
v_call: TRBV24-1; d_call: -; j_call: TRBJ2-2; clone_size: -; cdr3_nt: TGTGCCACCAGTGACTCCCCCCAGGGAAACACCGGGGAGCTGTTTTTT; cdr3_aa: CATSDSPQGNTGELFF
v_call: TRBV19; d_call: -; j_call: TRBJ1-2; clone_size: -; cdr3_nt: TGTGCCAGTTCTAAGACAGGAGAGGCTGGCTACACCTTC; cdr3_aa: CASSKTGEAGYTF
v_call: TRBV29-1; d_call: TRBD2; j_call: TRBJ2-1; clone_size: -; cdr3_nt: TGCAGCGTTGGGACTAGCGGCGGTGAGCAGTTCTTC; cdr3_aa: CSVGTSGGEQFF
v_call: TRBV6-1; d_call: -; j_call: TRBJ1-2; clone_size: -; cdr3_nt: TGTGCCAGCAGTGAAACCCCACAGTACTATGGCTACACCTTC; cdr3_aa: CASSETPQYYGYTF
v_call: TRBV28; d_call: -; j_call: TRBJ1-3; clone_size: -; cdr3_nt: TGTGCCAGCAGTTTAGGGGACACCCATGGAAACACCATATATTTT; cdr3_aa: CASSLGDTHGNTIYF
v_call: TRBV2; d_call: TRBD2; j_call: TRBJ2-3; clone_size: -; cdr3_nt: TGTGCCAGCAGCCTATTTTCCGGGACTAGTTGGGATACGCAGTATTTT; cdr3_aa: CASSLFSGTSWDTQYF
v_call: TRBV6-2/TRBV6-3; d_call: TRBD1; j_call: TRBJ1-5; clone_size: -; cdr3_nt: TGTGCCAGCAGTGGCAGACAGGGAAATCAGCCCCAGCATTTT; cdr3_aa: CASSGRQGNQPQHF
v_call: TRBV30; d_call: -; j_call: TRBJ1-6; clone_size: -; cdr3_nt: TGTGCCTGGAGTCCCCTGACAGGAGCGAATTCACCCCTCCACTTT; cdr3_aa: CAWSPLTGANSPLHF
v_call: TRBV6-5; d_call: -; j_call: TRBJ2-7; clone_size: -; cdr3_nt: TGTGCCAGCAGTCGGGGGTTTTCGGGGGAAGTCGAGCAGTACTTC; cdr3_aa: CASSRGFSGEVEQYF
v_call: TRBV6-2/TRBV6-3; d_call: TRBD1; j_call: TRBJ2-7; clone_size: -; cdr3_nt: TGTGCCAGCAGTAGGGACAGCCTCTACGAGCAGTACTTC; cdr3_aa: CASSRDSLYEQYF
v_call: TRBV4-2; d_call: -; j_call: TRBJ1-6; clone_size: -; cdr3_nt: TGTGCCAGCAGCCAAGGTTGGACAGAGAATAATTCACCCCTCCACTTT; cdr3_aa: CASSQGWTENNSPLHF
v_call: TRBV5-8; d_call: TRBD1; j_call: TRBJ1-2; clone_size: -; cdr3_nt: TGTGCCAGCAGCCTAGGGACAGGGATCGACTATGGCTACACCTTC; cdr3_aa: CASSLGTGIDYGYTF
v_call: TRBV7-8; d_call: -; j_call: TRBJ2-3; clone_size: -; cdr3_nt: TGTGCCAGCAGCTTAATAGGGGCAGATACGCAGTATTTT; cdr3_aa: CASSLIGADTQYF
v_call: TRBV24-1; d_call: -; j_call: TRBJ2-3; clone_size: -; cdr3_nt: TGTGCCACCAGTGCTGGGCGCGCAGATACGCAGTATTTT; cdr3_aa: CATSAGRADTQYF
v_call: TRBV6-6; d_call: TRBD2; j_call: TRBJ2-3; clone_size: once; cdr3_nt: TGTGCCAGCAGTTACTTGGTGGGGGGGAACACAGATACGCAGTATTTT; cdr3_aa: CASSYLVGGNTDTQYF
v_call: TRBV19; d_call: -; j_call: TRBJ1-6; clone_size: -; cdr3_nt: TGTGCCAGTAGTATAAGTACCGTCGCGATGGTATTGCATTCACCCCTCCACTTT; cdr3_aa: CASSISTVAMVLHSPLHF
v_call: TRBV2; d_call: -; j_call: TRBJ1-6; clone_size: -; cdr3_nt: TGTGCCAGCTGTCAGGGGAATTCACCCCTCCACTTT; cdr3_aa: CASCQGNSPLHF